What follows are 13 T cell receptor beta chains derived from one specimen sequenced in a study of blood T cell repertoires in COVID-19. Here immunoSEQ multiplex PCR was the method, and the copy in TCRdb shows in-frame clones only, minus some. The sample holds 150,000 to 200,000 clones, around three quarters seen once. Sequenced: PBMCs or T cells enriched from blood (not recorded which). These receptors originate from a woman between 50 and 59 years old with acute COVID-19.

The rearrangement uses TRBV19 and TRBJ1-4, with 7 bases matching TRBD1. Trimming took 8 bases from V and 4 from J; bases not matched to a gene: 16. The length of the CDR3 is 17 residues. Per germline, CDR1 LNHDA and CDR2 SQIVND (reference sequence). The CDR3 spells CASGSYRRDSHNEKLFF. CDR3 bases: TGTGCCAGTGGCTCCTACCGCCGGGACAGCCATAATGAAAAACTGTTTTTT.

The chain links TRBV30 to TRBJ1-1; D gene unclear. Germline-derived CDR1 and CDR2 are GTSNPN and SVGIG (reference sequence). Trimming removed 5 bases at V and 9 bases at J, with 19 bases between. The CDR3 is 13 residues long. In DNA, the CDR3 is TGTGCCTGGGATGCGGGCGCTATCAAAAAAGCTTTCTTT. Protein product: CAWDAGAIKKAFF.

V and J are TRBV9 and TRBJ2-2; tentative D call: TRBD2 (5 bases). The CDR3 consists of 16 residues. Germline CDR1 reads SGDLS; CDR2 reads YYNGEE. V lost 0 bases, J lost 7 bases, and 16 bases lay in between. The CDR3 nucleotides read TGTGCCAGCAGCGTAGATTTTCGGGGAGTGAACGGGGAGCTGTTTTTT. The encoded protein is CASSVDFRGVNGELFF.

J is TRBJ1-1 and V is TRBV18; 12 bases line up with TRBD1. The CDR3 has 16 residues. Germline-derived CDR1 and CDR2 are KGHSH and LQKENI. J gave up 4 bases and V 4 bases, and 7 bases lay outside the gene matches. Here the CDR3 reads CASSRDRGPGGTEAFF. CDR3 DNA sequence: TGTGCCAGCTCACGGGACAGGGGGCCAGGGGGCACTGAAGCTTTCTTT.

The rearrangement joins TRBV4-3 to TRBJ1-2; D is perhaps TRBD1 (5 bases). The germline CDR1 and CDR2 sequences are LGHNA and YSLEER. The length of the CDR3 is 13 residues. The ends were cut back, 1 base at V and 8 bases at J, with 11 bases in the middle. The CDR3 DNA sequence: TGCGCCAGCAGCCAAGGGGTACCAGGGGGCTACACCTTC. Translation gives CASSQGVPGGYTF.

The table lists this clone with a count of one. The CDR3 region is CASSSHRTLESRAFF. The CDR3, as DNA: TGCGCCAGCAGCTCCCATAGAACACTCGAATCCAGGGCTTTCTTT. J is TRBJ1-1 and V is TRBV5-1; D gene unclear. This CDR3 contains 15 residues. V was trimmed by 3 bases and J by 11 bases, leaving 23 bases between them. In germline, CDR1 is SGHRS, CDR2 YFSETQ.

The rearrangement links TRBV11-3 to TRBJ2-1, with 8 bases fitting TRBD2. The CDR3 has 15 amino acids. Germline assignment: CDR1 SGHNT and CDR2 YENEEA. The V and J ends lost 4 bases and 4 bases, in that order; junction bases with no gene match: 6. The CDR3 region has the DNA TGTGCCAGCAGCTCAAACGGGGGGGGATACAATGAGCAGTTCTTC. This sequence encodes CASSSNGGGYNEQFF.

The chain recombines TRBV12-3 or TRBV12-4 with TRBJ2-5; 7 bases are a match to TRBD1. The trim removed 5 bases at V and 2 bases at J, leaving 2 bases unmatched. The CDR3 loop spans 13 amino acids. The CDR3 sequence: CASSMTGQETQYF. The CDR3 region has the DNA TGTGCCAGCAGTATGACAGGGCAAGAGACCCAGTACTTC.

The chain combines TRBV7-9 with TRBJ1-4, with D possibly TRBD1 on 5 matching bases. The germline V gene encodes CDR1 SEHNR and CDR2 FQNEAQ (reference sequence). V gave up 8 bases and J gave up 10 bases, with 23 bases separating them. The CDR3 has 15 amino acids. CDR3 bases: TGTGCCAGCGTGCCGGTGGGGAGGGGAGATGGAAAACTGTTTTTT. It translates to CASVPVGRGDGKLFF. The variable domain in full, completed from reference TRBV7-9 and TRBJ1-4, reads DTGVSQNPRHKITKRGQNVTFRCDPISEHNRLYWYRQTLGQGPEFLTYFQNEAQLEKSRLLSDRFSAERPKGSFSTLEIQRTEQGDSAMYLCASVPVGRGDGKLFFGSGTQLSVL.

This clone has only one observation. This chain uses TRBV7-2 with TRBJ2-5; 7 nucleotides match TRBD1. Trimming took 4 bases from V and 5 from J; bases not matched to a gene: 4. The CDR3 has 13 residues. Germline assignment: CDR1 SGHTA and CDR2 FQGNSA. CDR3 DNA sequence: TGTGCCAGCAGCTCATTCAGGGGGGAGACCCAGTACTTC. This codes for CASSSFRGETQYF. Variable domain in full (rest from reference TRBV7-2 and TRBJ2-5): GAGVSQSPSNKVTEKGKDVELRCDPISGHTALYWYRQSLGQGLEFLIYFQGNSAPDKSGLPSDRFSAERTGGSVSTLTIQRTQQEDSAVYLCASSSFRGETQYFGPGTRLLVL.

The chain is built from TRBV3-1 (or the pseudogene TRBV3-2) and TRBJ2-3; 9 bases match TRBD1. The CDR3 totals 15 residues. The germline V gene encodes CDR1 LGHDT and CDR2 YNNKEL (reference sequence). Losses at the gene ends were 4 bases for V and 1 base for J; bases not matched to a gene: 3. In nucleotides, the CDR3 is TGTGCCAGCAGCCCGACAGGGGGTGGCACAGATACGCAGTATTTT. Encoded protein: CASSPTGGGTDTQYF.

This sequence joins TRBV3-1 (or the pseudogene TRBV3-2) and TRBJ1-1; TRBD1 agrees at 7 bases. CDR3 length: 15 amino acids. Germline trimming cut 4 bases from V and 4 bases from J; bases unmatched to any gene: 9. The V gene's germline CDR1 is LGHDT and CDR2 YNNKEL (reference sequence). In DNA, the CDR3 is TGTGCCAGCAGCCTTCTCCGGGACAGAGGCACTGAAGCTTTCTTT. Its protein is CASSLLRDRGTEAFF.

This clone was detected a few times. CDR3 region: CASSKETLAGELFF. CDR3 bases: TGTGCCAGCAGTAAAGAGACTCTGGCCGGGGAGCTGTTTTTT. The chain carries TRBV28 and TRBJ2-2; D unclear. CDR1 MDHEN and CDR2 SYDVKM come from the germline V gene. This CDR3 has 14 amino acids. Between the trimmed V and J ends, which lost 5 bases and 6 bases, there was a span of 13 bases.